These 14 T cell receptor beta chains were sequenced from one sample in a study of control samples from healthy donors and cancer patients. The repertoire was sequenced with immunoSEQ multiplex PCR; TCRdb's copy has only in-frame clones and lacks some. The sample has some 130,000 clones; about 95% are singletons. The sample was blood. The receptors were gathered from a man aged 30 to 45 in good health.

This chain links TRBV28 with TRBJ2-7; D is undetermined. Trimming left V 1 base short and J 9 bases short, with 19 bases between. In germline, CDR1 is MDHEN, CDR2 SYDVKM. The CDR3 has 15 amino acids. This CDR3 reads CASSLSRSGDVRQYF. CDR3 in DNA: TGTGCCAGCAGTTTATCCCGCTCAGGTGATGTCAGGCAGTACTTC.

The V call is TRBV7-6, the J call TRBJ2-5, with TRBD2 identical over 7 bases. CDR1 and CDR2 (germline): SGHVS, FNYEAQ. This CDR3 is built from 15 residues. The ends lost 5 bases at V and 0 bases at J; junction bases unmatched: 6. The CDR3 loop is CASSRAGMYQETQYF. CDR3 DNA sequence: TGTGCCAGCAGCCGAGCGGGGATGTACCAAGAGACCCAGTACTTC.

This chain connects TRBV3-1 (or the pseudogene TRBV3-2) to TRBJ1-2, with a possible D match to TRBD1 (5 bases). Per the germline V gene, CDR1 is LGHDT and CDR2 is YNNKEL (reference sequence). This CDR3 is 14 amino acids long. V was shortened by 1 base and J by 5 bases, with 11 bases between the two germline ends. CDR3 sequence reads: CASSQGGVPYGYTF. In DNA form, the CDR3 reads TGTGCCAGCAGCCAAGGGGGGGTGCCTTATGGCTACACCTTC.

The V gene is TRBV6-5, the J gene TRBJ1-2; 9 bases are shared with TRBD1. Trimming cost V 2 bases and J 7 bases; bases outside gene matches: 5. Germline CDR1 is MNHEY and CDR2 is SVGAGI. The CDR3 has 14 amino acids. CDR3 bases: TGTGCCAGCAGTTACACAACAGGGGGCGGTGGCTACACCTTC. Translated, it gives CASSYTTGGGGYTF.

The J gene is TRBJ1-1, the V gene TRBV12-3 or TRBV12-4; no definite D call. Deletions cut 5 bases from V and 7 bases from J, with 8 bases between. This CDR3 is built from 11 residues. The CDR3 sequence is CASSLTDEAFF. DNA for the CDR3: TGTGCCAGCAGTCTTACAGATGAAGCTTTCTTT.

J is TRBJ1-5 and V is TRBV29-1, with unresolved D. The CDR3 spans 12 residues. From germline, CDR1 is SQVTM and CDR2 ANQGSEA. Trimming took 4 bases from V and 3 from J, leaving 7 bases between them. CDR3 region: CSVGHLNQPQHF. Here the CDR3 DNA reads TGCAGCGTTGGACATCTCAATCAGCCCCAGCATTTT.

This chain uses TRBV7-2 with TRBJ1-4, with D possibly matching TRBD1 (5 bases). This CDR3 comprises 19 residues. Trimming pared 1 base from V and 2 bases from J, leaving 20 bases between. Germline-derived CDR1 and CDR2 are SGHTA and FQGNSA. The DNA for the CDR3 is TGTGCCAGCAGCTTAGTAATCGGGGGTGTGGGGGATACTAATGAAAAACTGTTTTTT. This sequence encodes CASSLVIGGVGDTNEKLFF.

V usage is TRBV28 and J usage is TRBJ2-5; possibly TRBD1 for D (5 bases). This CDR3 has 15 amino acids. Germline CDR1 and CDR2: MDHEN and SYDVKM. Trimming removed 8 bases from V and 5 bases from J, with 21 bases in between. The CDR3 region is CASVGNMGLRETQYF. The CDR3 DNA sequence: TGTGCCAGCGTGGGGAACATGGGGCTACGGGAGACCCAGTACTTC.

V and J are TRBV7-2 and TRBJ2-7; D unresolved. Germline V gene sequence: CDR1 SGHTA, CDR2 FQGNSA. The CDR3 covers 12 residues. Trimming left V 5 bases short and J 3 bases short, with 8 bases between. CDR3 DNA: TGTGCCAGCAGCGTGGTCGGCTACGAGCAGTACTTC. This gives the protein CASSVVGYEQYF.

The chain combines TRBV7-9 with TRBJ2-2; D is possibly TRBD1 (6 bases). V gave up 11 bases and J gave up 3 bases, with 16 bases separating them. This CDR3 contains 14 residues. From germline, CDR1 is SEHNR and CDR2 FQNEAQ (reference sequence). CDR3: CAGIRDTYTGELFF. CDR3 bases: TGTGCCGGAATCCGGGACACCTACACCGGGGAGCTGTTTTTT.

This chain joins TRBV9 and TRBJ2-1; 9 nucleotides match TRBD1. CDR3 size: 16 residues. V shed 0 bases and J 7 bases; nucleotides not matched to a gene: 8. In germline, CDR1 is SGDLS, CDR2 YYNGEE. CDR3 DNA: TGTGCCAGCAGCGTAGTTGGGACAGGGAATAATAATGAGCAGTTCTTC. It encodes CASSVVGTGNNNEQFF.

This chain joins TRBV9 and TRBJ2-7, with 11 positions matching TRBD1. This CDR3 region has 17 residues. Per the germline V gene, CDR1 is SGDLS and CDR2 is YYNGEE. Trimming took 3 bases from V and 0 from J; bases not matched to a gene: 8. The CDR3 here is CASSDRGDRGISYEQYF. The CDR3 DNA reads as TGTGCCAGCAGCGACCGAGGGGACAGGGGGATCTCCTACGAGCAGTACTTC. Looking up the rest from reference TRBV9 and TRBJ2-7 gives the full variable domain: DSGVTQTPKHLITATGQRVTLRCSPRSGDLSVYWYQQSLDQGLQFLIQYYNGEERAKGNILERFSAQQFPDLHSELNLSSLELGDSALYFCASSDRGDRGISYEQYFGPGTRLTVT.

This clone was observed once. The rearrangement links TRBV5-4 to TRBJ1-1; D not certain. The CDR3 length is 13 residues. The germline CDR1 and CDR2 sequences are SGHNT and YYREEE (reference sequence). With 4 bases removed from V and 2 bases from J, the gap between germline ends came to 9 bases. The CDR3 region is CASSPVGNTEAFF. The CDR3, as DNA: TGTGCCAGCAGCCCCGTCGGAAACACTGAAGCTTTCTTT. The full variable domain, in which reference TRBV5-4 and TRBJ1-1 provide the parts outside the CDR3, is ETGVTQSPTHLIKTRGQQVTLRCSSQSGHNTVSWYQQALGQGPQFIFQYYREEENGRGNFPPRFSGLQFPNYSSELNVNALELDDSALYLCASSPVGNTEAFFGQGTRLTVV.

This chain connects TRBV19 to TRBJ1-5, with 7 bases aligning to TRBD1. In germline, CDR1 is LNHDA, CDR2 SQIVND (reference sequence). Germline trimming cut 6 bases from V and 10 bases from J; bases unmatched to any gene: 15. CDR3 size: 15 residues. This CDR3 is CASSRTGFDFGPQHF. The CDR3, as DNA: TGTGCCAGTAGCCGGACAGGCTTCGACTTCGGCCCCCAGCATTTT.